The present TCR beta chain was sequenced within a study of Ad26.COV2.S vaccination and SARS-CoV-2 variants. The treatment is: about 20 received Ad26.COV2.S at low or high dose, single or two shots; about 5 received placebo; per-sample allocation not given. The samples were gathered on day 63 after the first injection of vaccine or placebo. Trimming left V 3 bases short and J 3 bases short, with 8 bases between. Per the germline V gene, CDR1 is KGHDR and CDR2 is SFDVKD. The CDR3 is 14 residues long. Assay: immunoSEQ multiplex PCR; the TCRdb copy retains only in-frame clones and omits some. Here the sample spans roughly 700,000 clones, 80% to 90% being singletons.

The clonotype was recovered from a person between 18 and 60 years old who received the Ad26.COV2.S COVID-19 vaccine or a placebo. The source material was peripheral blood, sampled in a trial of Ad26.COV2.S vaccine versus placebo. This chain links TRBV24-1 with TRBJ2-1; maybe TRBD1 (5 bases). The CDR3, as DNA: TGTGCCACCAGTGATACCAGGGACTACAATGAGCAGTTCTTC. Its translation is CATSDTRDYNEQFF.